This TCR beta chain was obtained from a study of control samples from healthy donors and cancer patients. The method was immunoSEQ multiplex PCR; TCRdb's version includes in-frame clones alone and lacks a portion of them. This table holds 100,000 or so clones, roughly four fifths found once. Germline V gene data show CDR1 as SGHTA and CDR2 as FQGNSA. V gave up 5 bases and J gave up 4 bases, with 21 bases separating them. The CDR3 length is 17 residues. V gene TRBV7-2 combines with J gene TRBJ1-5; weak D call: TRBD1 (6 bases). This receptor was obtained from a woman between 45 and 65 years old in good health. The source material was blood. CDR3 nucleotides: TGTGCCAGCAGCCGTTTTGCGACAGGCATAAGTAATCAGCCCCAGCATTTT. Its protein is CASSRFATGISNQPQHF.